This T cell receptor beta chain originates from a study of neoadjuvant anti-PD-1 for oral cavity cancer (dated by TCRdb to about 2021). As for the study more broadly: Before undergoing curative-intent surgical resection, most patients got three to four biweekly nivolumab doses at 3 mg/kg. Patients who did not progress were given a fourth nivolumab dose at about day 43 and had definitive surgical resection on days 50-56. Under RECIST 1.1, a patient counted as a responder if showing complete response, partial response or stable disease, and as a non-responder if showing progression. The parent correlative cohort had more than 10 patients and a response rate of approximately 30%.

For deep sequencing of PBMC libraries, mostly roughly 0.5 ug of input genomic DNA was used, and six replicates were run per sample. Following the manufacturer's instructions, the team built TCRbeta libraries using the immunoSEQ hsTCRbeta kit. Sequencing of the completed libraries took place using an Illumina NovaSeq 6000 S4 flow cell after they had been pooled to around 3 nM. Per the authors' processing: The immunoSEQ Analyzer was used for raw data preprocessing and quality control. The analysis was restricted to productive rearrangements, with each unique CDR3 amino acid sequence defining a clonotype. Using the R package tcR, the researchers computed the Gini-Simpson index as their estimate of repertoire clonality. Student's t test was used to compare Gini indices, while Pearson correlation assessed associations with tumor size change. TCRdb obtained this table from immuneACCESS and retained in-frame rearrangements with V and J assigned. These tables miss some clones; where compared with another copy, unresolved V genes account for less than half of the shortfall, and the remainder is unexplained. The V and J calls and the clone size are those of that table, but D and trimming were determined from the DNA. This sample is represented by 8,000 or so clones; roughly 70% of them were singletons. Clones ranked in the top ten supply less than 3.5% of the sample.

Paper-wide results and their limitations: After neoadjuvant nivolumab, non-responders showed significantly higher T cell clonality (Gini index) in PBMCs than responders did. Only a few patients per response group were included in the TCR analyses, and larger cohorts for validation were called for by the authors. Higher pretreatment blood Treg/Th17 ratios correlated with both higher pretreatment blood TCRbeta clonality and lower post-treatment tumor TCRbeta clonality.

On this clone: The antigen it binds to is not known. No base qualities exist here, and no much larger clone lies one base off it.

The meaning of the sample's time point label: after neoadjuvant nivolumab, at surgical resection. None of the patients had received prior systemic or radiation treatment, and all were newly diagnosed with stage II-IVA oral cavity squamous cell carcinoma. The cohort consisted of patients with HPV-negative, locally advanced oral cavity squamous cell carcinoma. No culture maintenance or expansion was done, as the peripheral blood mononuclear cells went straight to analysis. Samples came from a longitudinal correlative study of a single-arm phase II trial of neoadjuvant nivolumab in oral cavity squamous cell carcinoma. Genomic DNA-based TCRbeta sequencing was performed on subject-matched pre- and post-treatment PBMCs and tumors from three responders and three non-responders. Peripheral blood mononuclear cells were collected before nivolumab treatment and were collected again after treatment, at the time of surgery. The Maxwell RSC DNA from Cells kit was used to isolate genomic DNA from PBMCs.

V ends up 1 base short and J 0 bases short, with an unmatched junction base count of 0. In the germline V gene, CDR1 corresponds to MNHNS and CDR2 to SASEGT. Its CDR3 holds 15 amino acids, cysteine through phenylalanine. This entry keeps only the CDR3 DNA: 45 bases, framed from base 1. The sequence is built from TRBV6-1 and TRBJ2-7, with 10 middle bases fitting TRBD1. Specimen: PBMCs, collected after nivolumab (anti-PD-1) treatment. The clonotype comes from a person between 40 and 80 years old with oral cavity squamous cell carcinoma. The DNA sequence reads TGTGCCAGCAGTGAAGGGACAGGGGGCTCCTACGAGCAGTACTTC. The resulting protein is CASSEGTGGSYEQYF.